The present T cell receptor (beta chain) was sequenced within a study of spatial heterogeneity in lung cancer. This clonotype was seen a handful of times. Time point defined: sample taken at primary tumor resection. TCRs were sequenced from unsorted whole RNA of tumor, nontumor lung or PBMC. One entry per CDR3 protein results from TCRdb running MiXCR on the 5' RACE reads. The table includes almost 75,000 distinct CDR3 sequences, about 14% detected once. The source of this sequence is a male donor with early-stage non-small cell lung cancer. This specimen consisted of PBMCs, obtained at surgery.

CDR3 bases: TGCGCCAGCAGCTTGGTGAACCCAGGACTGAACACTGAAGCTTTCTTT. Translation gives CASSLVNPGLNTEAFF. The chain uses TRBV5-1 and TRBJ1-1; D is unresolved. Germline V CDR1 and CDR2: SGHRS, YFSETQ. This CDR3 is built from 16 residues. V was trimmed by 0 bases and J by 0 bases, leaving 12 bases between them.